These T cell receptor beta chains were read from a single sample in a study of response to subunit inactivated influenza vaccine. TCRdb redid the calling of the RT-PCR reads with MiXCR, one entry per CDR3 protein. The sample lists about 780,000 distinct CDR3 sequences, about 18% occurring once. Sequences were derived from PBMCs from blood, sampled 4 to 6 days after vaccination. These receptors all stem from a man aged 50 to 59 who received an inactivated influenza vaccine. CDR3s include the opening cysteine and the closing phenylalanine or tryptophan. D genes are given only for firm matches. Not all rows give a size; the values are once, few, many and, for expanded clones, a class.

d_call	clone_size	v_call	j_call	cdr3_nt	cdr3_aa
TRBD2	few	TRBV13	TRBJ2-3	TGTGCCAGCAGCTTAGCAGCGGGGGCGACAGGTACGCAGTATTTT	CASSLAAGATGTQYF
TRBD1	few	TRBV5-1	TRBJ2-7	TGCGCCAGCAGCCCGAACCGGGACAGGGCACTTTACGAGCAGTACTTC	CASSPNRDRALYEQYF
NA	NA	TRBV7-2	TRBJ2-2	TGTGCCAGCAGCTACAGCGATGCCGGGGAGCTGTTTTTT	CASSYSDAGELFF
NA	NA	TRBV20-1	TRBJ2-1	TGCAGTGCTAGGACGGGGTCGGGTAAGAATGAGCAGTTCTTC	CSARTGSGKNEQFF
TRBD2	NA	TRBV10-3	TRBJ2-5	TGTGCCATCGGTCGGGAGGGCCAAGAGACCCAGTACTTC	CAIGREGQETQYF
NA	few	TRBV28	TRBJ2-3	TGTGCCAGCAGTACTTATGTAGCGGACAGCCAAACGACAGATACGCAGTATTTT	CASSTYVADSQTTDTQYF
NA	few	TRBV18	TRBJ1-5	TGTGCCAGCTCACCCGGTAGGACAGCTAGCAATCAGCCCCAGCATTTT	CASSPGRTASNQPQHF
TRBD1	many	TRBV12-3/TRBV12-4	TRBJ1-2	TGTGCCAGCAGTTTAGCAGGGGGCGAGAGCTATGGCTACACCTTC	CASSLAGGESYGYTF
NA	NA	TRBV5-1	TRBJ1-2	TGCGCCAGCATCGGGGAGGGCAACTATGGCTACACCTTC	CASIGEGNYGYTF
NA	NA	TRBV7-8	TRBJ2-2	TGTGCCAGCAGCCTTCGATACGGGGAGCTGTTTTTT	CASSLRYGELFF
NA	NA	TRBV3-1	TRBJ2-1	TGTGCCAGCAGCCACGTTCAGGACAATGAGCAGTTCTTC	CASSHVQDNEQFF
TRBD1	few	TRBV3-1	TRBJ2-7	TGTGCCAGCAGACAGGGGGTCCACGAGCAGTACTTC	CASRQGVHEQYF
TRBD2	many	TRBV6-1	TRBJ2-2	TGTGCCAGCAGTCCGGGGGGGCGAAGCACCGGGGAGCTGTTTTTT	CASSPGGRSTGELFF
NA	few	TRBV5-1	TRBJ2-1	TGCGCCAGCAGCCCAAACCCCGGCGGGGCCTACAATGAGCAGTTCTTC	CASSPNPGGAYNEQFF
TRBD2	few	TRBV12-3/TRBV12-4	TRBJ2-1	TGTGCCAGCAGTCCCGGACTAGCGGTTGAGCAGTTCTTC	CASSPGLAVEQFF
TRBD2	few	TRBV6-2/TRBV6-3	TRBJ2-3	TGTGCCAGCTACGCTACGGGGGGTGCGCAGTATTTT	CASYATGGAQYF
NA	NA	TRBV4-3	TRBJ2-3	TGCGCCAGCAGCCAAGAACCGGGACATTCCACAGATACGCAGTATTTT	CASSQEPGHSTDTQYF
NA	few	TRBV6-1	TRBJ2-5	TGTGCCAGCAGCTCCTGGGTCTTCACACCCCAAGAGACCCAGTACTTC	CASSSWVFTPQETQYF
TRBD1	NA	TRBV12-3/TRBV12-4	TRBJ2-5	TGTGCCAGCAGTTGGGACAGGGGACCCCAAGAGACCCAGTACTTC	CASSWDRGPQETQYF
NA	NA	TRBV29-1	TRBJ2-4	TGCAGCGTTGTGAGCGGCGTAGCCAAAAACATTCAGTACTTC	CSVVSGVAKNIQYF
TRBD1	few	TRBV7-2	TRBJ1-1	TGTGCCAGCAGCTTAGCGCGGGCAGGGGGCGGCACTGAAGCTTTCTTT	CASSLARAGGGTEAFF
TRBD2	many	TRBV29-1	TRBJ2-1	TGCAGCGTTGACGGGGGGGGCTCCTACAATGAGCAGTTCTTC	CSVDGGGSYNEQFF
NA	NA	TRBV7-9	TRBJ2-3	TGTGCCAGCAGCTTAGGGCAGACGCCAGATACGCAGTATTTT	CASSLGQTPDTQYF
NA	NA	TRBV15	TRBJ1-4	TGTGCCACCGCGAGCCGCACCTCGAGGGAAAAACTGTTTTTT	CATASRTSREKLFF
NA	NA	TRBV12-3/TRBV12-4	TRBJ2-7	TGTGCCAGCTTATGGGCAGGGAGGCCTTACGAGCAGTACTTC	CASLWAGRPYEQYF
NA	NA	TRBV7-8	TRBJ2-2	TGTGCCAGCAGCTTCACGGCCCTCTCCGGGGAGCTGTTTTTT	CASSFTALSGELFF